This T cell receptor beta chain stems from a study of memory CD4+ T cells and cytomegalovirus serostatus. V was shortened by 4 bases and J by 4 bases, with 17 bases between the two germline ends. Germline-derived CDR1 and CDR2 are SGHTA and FQGNSA. The CDR3 totals 15 residues. Sequencing used immunoSEQ multiplex PCR; TCRdb keeps in-frame clones, though not all of them. The sample holds approximately 56,000 clones, about 81% seen once. Single viable CD3+CD4+CD8-CD45RO+ cells were sorted as the memory CD4+ T cells. Sequencing input: memory CD4+ T cells from blood. This sequence joins TRBV7-2 and TRBJ2-7; tentative D call: TRBD2 (6 bases). This TCR was recovered from an adult in good health and CMV-seronegative. CDR3 DNA: TGTGCCAGCAGCTGGGACTCCGGATTGGGGTACGAGCAGTACTTC. Residues: CASSWDSGLGYEQYF.